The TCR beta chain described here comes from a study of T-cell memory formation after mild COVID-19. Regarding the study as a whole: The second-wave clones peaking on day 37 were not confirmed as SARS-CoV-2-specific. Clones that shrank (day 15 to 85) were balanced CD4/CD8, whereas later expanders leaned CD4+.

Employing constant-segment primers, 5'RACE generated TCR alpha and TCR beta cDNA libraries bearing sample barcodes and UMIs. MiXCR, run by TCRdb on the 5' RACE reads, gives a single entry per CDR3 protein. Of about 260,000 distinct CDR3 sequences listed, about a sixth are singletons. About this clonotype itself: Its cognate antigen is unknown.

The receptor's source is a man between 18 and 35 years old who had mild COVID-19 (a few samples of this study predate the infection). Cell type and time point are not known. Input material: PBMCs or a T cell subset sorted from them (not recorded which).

The CDR3: CASSLLGTRGGYTF. As DNA, the CDR3 is TGTGCCAGCAGTTTATTGGGCACCCGGGGTGGCTACACCTTC. The chain uses TRBV27 and TRBJ1-2; no clear D. Germline V gives CDR1 MNHEY, CDR2 SMNVEV (reference sequence). CDR3 length equals 14 residues. Deletions cut 1 base from V and 7 bases from J, with 13 bases between.